The source of this T cell receptor beta chain is a study of breast tumors, draining lymph nodes, adjacent tissues. The study's findings and limits: Compared with basal-like, luminal-like tumors shared significantly more repertoire with nontumor tissue.

As concerns this clonotype: Its antigen is still unknown.

The V and J ends lost 2 bases and 2 bases, in that order; junction bases with no gene match: 4. Germline-derived CDR1 and CDR2 are SGHDT and YYEEEE. The CDR3 consists of 14 residues. TCRdb analysed the multiplex PCR reads with MiXCR anew, one entry per CDR3 protein. The table records 20,000 or so distinct CDR3 sequences, roughly 50% of them present only once. The TCR originated in a female donor with breast cancer. Some clones in this sample may be carry-over from other donors' samples. Specimen: breast tumor tissue. The gene calls are TRBV5-6 and TRBJ2-7, with TRBD1 matching over 7 bases. The CDR3, as DNA: TGTGCCAGCAGCTTCGGGACAGCGGCCTACGAGCAGTACTTC. Translation gives CASSFGTAAYEQYF.